The sequence of this T cell receptor (beta chain) was determined in a study of shared clonotypes between healthy human individuals. Repertoires were generated with immunoSEQ multiplex PCR, while TCRdb's copy carries only in-frame clones and drops some. The sample consists of about 480,000 clones, 60% to 80% of them appearing once. Looked up from germline, CDR1 is SGHTA and CDR2 is FQGNSA. The CDR3 sequence is 14 residues long. Trimming pared 1 base from V and 4 bases from J, leaving 10 bases between. The chain recombines TRBV7-2 with TRBJ1-1; D might be TRBD1 (5 bases). The specimen was PBMCs. This TCR was recovered from a woman aged 40 to 50 in good health. Some clones in this sample may be carry-over from other donors' samples. The CDR3 spells CASSLDRISTEAFF. CDR3 nucleotide sequence: TGTGCCAGCAGCTTAGACAGGATCTCCACTGAAGCTTTCTTT.